The 30 T cell receptor beta chains listed next were all sequenced from one sample in a study of blood T cell repertoires in COVID-19. Libraries were prepared by immunoSEQ multiplex PCR; TCRdb keeps only in-frame clonotypes and omits some of them. In the table there are 300,000 to 350,000 clones, roughly 87% of which are singletons. What was sequenced was PBMCs or T cells enriched from blood (not recorded which). The receptors derive from a young woman who had recovered from COVID-19.

This clone was counted a single time. The chain has TRBV2 and TRBJ1-2, with a possible D match to TRBD1 (5 bases). This CDR3 contains 13 residues. The germline V gene encodes CDR1 SNHLY and CDR2 FYNNEI. With 6 bases removed from V and 5 bases from J, the gap between germline ends came to 13 bases. CDR3 DNA sequence: TGTGCCAGCAGGCGGGGCGGACCGTATGGCTACACCTTC. Translation gives CASRRGGPYGYTF.

The chain combines TRBV18 with TRBJ2-5, with D possibly being TRBD2 (5 bases). The CDR3 length is 11 residues. Trimming left V 3 bases short and J 10 bases short, with 9 bases between. Germline lookup yields CDR1 KGHSH and CDR2 LQKENI. CDR3 loop: CASSPEGGQYF. CDR3 DNA sequence: TGTGCCAGCTCACCGGAAGGAGGCCAGTACTTC.

The genes are TRBV3-1 (or the pseudogene TRBV3-2) and TRBJ2-1, with 8 positions matching TRBD2. The CDR3 runs 16 residues. Unmatched junction bases numbered 6, after V lost 3 bases and J lost 2 bases. The germline V gene encodes CDR1 LGHDT and CDR2 YNNKEL (reference sequence). The DNA for the CDR3 is TGTGCCAGCAGCCAGGCGGTGCGGGGGGCCTACAATGAGCAGTTCTTC. Its protein product is CASSQAVRGAYNEQFF.

V is TRBV24-1 and J is TRBJ2-2, with 8 bases that match TRBD2. The CDR3 is 16 residues long. Germline V gene lookup returns CDR1 KGHDR and CDR2 SFDVKD. V gave up 1 base and J gave up 3 bases; unmatched junction bases: 3. This CDR3 reads CATSDLAGADTGELFF. Here the CDR3 DNA reads TGTGCCACCAGTGATTTAGCGGGGGCGGACACCGGGGAGCTGTTTTTT.

The chain recombines TRBV7-9 with TRBJ1-5; D is possibly TRBD1 (5 bases). Germline V gene sequence: CDR1 SEHNR, CDR2 FQNEAQ (reference sequence). The CDR3 is 14 amino acids. Trimming stripped 4 bases from V and 7 bases from J, with 14 bases between. The CDR3 DNA follows: TGTGCCAGCAGCTCGTTCAAGGGGAACCAGCCCCAGCATTTT. Residues: CASSSFKGNQPQHF.

The rearrangement uses TRBV28 and TRBJ1-2, with D tentatively TRBD1 (5 bases). This CDR3 is 13 amino acids long. Germline CDR1 and CDR2: MDHEN and SYDVKM. V lost 8 bases, J lost 7 bases, and 17 bases lay in between. This CDR3 is CASRFTGVRGYTF. The CDR3, as DNA: TGTGCCAGCCGCTTTACGGGGGTTCGTGGCTACACCTTC.

This clone was recorded once. The CDR3 sequence is CASSQELQGWDTEAFF. The CDR3 DNA reads as TGTGCCAGCAGCCAAGAATTGCAGGGGTGGGACACTGAAGCTTTCTTT. The V gene is TRBV3-1 (or the pseudogene TRBV3-2), the J gene TRBJ1-1, with D perhaps TRBD1 (6 bases). In germline, CDR1 is LGHDT, CDR2 YNNKEL (reference sequence). V was clipped by 0 bases and J by 3 bases, with 14 bases between them. This CDR3 spans 16 amino acids.

This clone is a singleton in its sample. The genes are TRBV27 and TRBJ2-3; D perhaps matches TRBD2 (6 bases). The CDR3 length is 14 residues. Trimming took off 2 bases at V and 3 bases at J, with 9 bases between the two ends. Germline loops: CDR1 MNHEY, CDR2 SMNVEV (reference sequence). Here the CDR3 DNA reads TGTGCCAGCAGTTTAGGGGGGAGGACAGATACGCAGTATTTT. This translates into CASSLGGRTDTQYF.

This chain links TRBV9 with TRBJ2-3, with TRBD1 matching 9 bases. The germline V gene has CDR1 SGDLS and CDR2 YYNGEE. Trimming cost V 4 bases and J 0 bases; bases outside gene matches: 6. The CDR3 is 16 amino acids. In DNA, the CDR3 is TGTGCCAGCAGCATAATGACAGGGGGTAGCACAGATACGCAGTATTTT. Residues: CASSIMTGGSTDTQYF.

This clone has just a few counts. The chain employs TRBV7-8 and TRBJ1-2; D is possibly TRBD1 (5 bases). The CDR3 runs to 14 residues. Germline lookup yields CDR1 SGHVS and CDR2 FQNEAQ. V dropped 5 bases and J dropped 8 bases, with 18 bases sitting between them. Written as DNA, the CDR3 is TGTGCCAGCAGCCTGGCTGGAGGGGATATGGGCTACACCTTC. Amino acids: CASSLAGGDMGYTF.

This chain connects TRBV7-9 to TRBJ1-6; the D is unclear. Germline-derived CDR1 and CDR2 are SEHNR and FQNEAQ (reference sequence). The CDR3 has 16 residues. V dropped 6 bases and J dropped 0 bases, with 12 bases sitting between them. Written as DNA, the CDR3 is TGTGCCAGCAGGACACTAGAAAGCTCCTATAATTCACCCCTCCACTTT. Amino acids: CASRTLESSYNSPLHF.

V and J are TRBV28 and TRBJ1-6; 9 bases align to TRBD1. V trimming: 5 bases; J trimming: 9 bases; junction bases outside the gene matches: 8. Germline-derived CDR1 and CDR2 are MDHEN and SYDVKM. The CDR3 runs to 15 residues. DNA for the CDR3: TGTGCCAGCAGTGAAAACCGGGACAGGGCTTCACCCCTCCACTTT. It yields the protein CASSENRDRASPLHF.

The chain couples TRBV12-3 or TRBV12-4 to TRBJ2-4, with D possibly being TRBD2 (5 bases). The CDR3 extends over 13 amino acids. Between the trimmed V and J ends, which lost 6 bases and 7 bases, there was a span of 13 bases. The DNA for the CDR3 is TGTGCCAGCAGCCCTACAAGGAGGAACATTCAGTACTTC. This codes for CASSPTRRNIQYF.

V and J are TRBV29-1 and TRBJ1-1, with D maybe TRBD1 (6 bases). CDR3 size: 12 residues. The germline CDR1 and CDR2 sequences are SQVTM and ANQGSEA. V was pared by 7 bases and J by 5 bases, with 14 bases between. CDR3 coding DNA: TGCAGCGCCAAGGGGGAAGGGACTGAAGCTTTCTTT. Amino acids: CSAKGEGTEAFF. The full variable domain, its missing parts supplied by reference TRBV29-1 and TRBJ1-1, is SAVISQKPSRDICQRGTSLTIQCQVDSQVTMMFWYRQQPGQSLTLIATANQGSEATYESGFVIDKFPISRPNLTFSTLTVSNMSPEDSSIYLCSAKGEGTEAFFGQGTRLTVV.

The rearrangement joins TRBV19 to TRBJ1-5, with unresolved D. The CDR3 has 12 amino acids. V was trimmed by 6 bases and J by 3 bases, leaving 6 bases between them. CDR1 LNHDA and CDR2 SQIVND come from the germline V gene (reference sequence). CDR3 coding DNA: TGTGCCAGTAGACAGATCAATCAGCCCCAGCATTTT. The encoded protein is CASRQINQPQHF. Together with reference TRBV19 and TRBJ1-5, the CDR3 gives the full variable domain: DGGITQSPKYLFRKEGQNVTLSCEQNLNHDAMYWYRQDPGQGLRLIYYSQIVNDFQKGDIAEGYSVSREKKESFPLTVTSAQKNPTAFYLCASRQINQPQHFGDGTRLSIL.

V usage is TRBV27 and J usage is TRBJ2-7; D might be TRBD2 (5 bases). Germline V gene data show CDR1 as MNHEY and CDR2 as SMNVEV (reference sequence). The V gene lost 5 bases and the J gene lost 3 bases, with 11 bases spanning the gap. The CDR3 extends over 13 amino acids. This CDR3 is CASSLARDYEQYF. The CDR3 nucleotides are TGTGCCAGCAGTCTCGCTCGGGACTACGAGCAGTACTTC.

The J gene is TRBJ2-3, the V gene TRBV5-1, with 7 bases identical to TRBD1. This CDR3 contains 15 residues. The germline V gene encodes CDR1 SGHRS and CDR2 YFSETQ. V was clipped by 0 bases and J by 1 base; unmatched bases: 2. The CDR3 reads CASSLEGAGTDTQYF. The CDR3 nucleotides are TGCGCCAGCAGCTTGGAGGGGGCGGGCACAGATACGCAGTATTTT.

The sample holds one count of this clone. The chain joins TRBV7-2 to TRBJ2-3; tentatively, D is TRBD2 (6 bases). CDR3 length equals 15 residues. Germline loops: CDR1 SGHTA, CDR2 FQGNSA. V was pared by 1 base and J by 3 bases, with 11 bases between. The CDR3: CASSLVRGSTDTQYF. CDR3 nucleotide sequence: TGTGCCAGCAGCTTAGTTCGGGGGTCGACAGATACGCAGTATTTT.

This chain connects TRBV5-1 to TRBJ1-1; 8 positions match TRBD1. V trimming: 3 bases; J trimming: 1 base; junction bases outside the gene matches: 5. The germline V gene encodes CDR1 SGHRS and CDR2 YFSETQ. The CDR3 sequence is 15 residues long. This CDR3 reads CASSYRTGTNTEAFF. The DNA of the CDR3 is TGCGCCAGCAGCTACCGGACAGGGACGAACACTGAAGCTTTCTTT.

J is TRBJ1-3 and V is TRBV2, with 9 bases fitting TRBD1. The J segment lost 9 bases and the V segment lost 2 bases, leaving 8 bases of the junction unmatched. Germline CDR1 reads SNHLY; CDR2 reads FYNNEI. The CDR3 sequence is 15 residues long. CDR3 sequence: CASSEWGQGRGTIYF. Written as DNA, the CDR3 is TGTGCCAGCAGTGAATGGGGACAGGGACGGGGCACCATATATTTT.

This clone was picked up a small number of times. The chain joins TRBV27 to TRBJ1-6; no clear D gene. V gave up 2 bases and J gave up 9 bases, with 17 bases separating them. Germline V gives CDR1 MNHEY, CDR2 SMNVEV (reference sequence). This CDR3 comprises 16 residues. Written as DNA, the CDR3 is TGTGCCAGCAGTTTACGGCAGGCCTATATTGTTTCACCCCTCCACTTT. This gives the protein CASSLRQAYIVSPLHF.

On this clone: One end of the junction fails to match germline, which may point to a read error. The same CDR3 arises from other DNA sequences in this sample as well. For the CDR3, the DNA is TGTGCCAGCAGCTTGGACAGGGGGCTTATAGGCTACACTTTC. Its protein is CASSLDRGLIGYTF. The chain is built from TRBV5-8 and TRBJ1-2, with 9 bases that match TRBD1. CDR1 and CDR2 from the germline V gene are SGHTS and YDEGEE. This CDR3 is 14 amino acids long.

The chain has TRBV23-1 and TRBJ1-2; D unresolved. TRBV23-1 counts as an open reading frame of uncertain function. Trimming pared 6 bases from V and 11 bases from J, leaving 13 bases between. The CDR3 has 11 amino acids. The CDR3 coding sequence is TGCGCCAGCAGGCCTCTATGGCGGTACACCTTC. It specifies CASRPLWRYTF.

The chain has TRBV28 and TRBJ1-5; 7 positions agree with TRBD1. This CDR3 has 14 residues. V dropped 1 base and J dropped 7; count of bases not matched to a gene: 4. Germline V gives CDR1 MDHEN, CDR2 SYDVKM. CDR3 DNA sequence: TGTGCCAGCAGTTTATCAGGGGGTTGGCAGCCCCAGCATTTT. It translates to CASSLSGGWQPQHF.

The CDR3 here is CASSARDSGYTF. CDR3 sequence (DNA): TGTGCCAGCAGTGCCCGGGACAGTGGCTACACCTTC. V is TRBV12-3 or TRBV12-4 and J is TRBJ1-2, with 7 bases that match TRBD1. The CDR3 consists of 12 residues. The junction had 4 bases not matched to a gene; V was cut back by 5 bases and J by 7 bases.

The V gene is TRBV12-3 or TRBV12-4, the J gene TRBJ2-7, with a tentative D call TRBD1 (6 bases). The germline V and J ends were trimmed by 6 bases and 3 bases, with 12 bases remaining between them. The CDR3 length is 13 residues. CDR3 DNA: TGTGCCAGCAGCATTGAAGGGGGCTACGAGCAGTACTTC. It specifies CASSIEGGYEQYF.

The chain employs TRBV19 and TRBJ2-2, with 8 bases identical to TRBD1. This CDR3 has 16 amino acids. The germline V gene encodes CDR1 LNHDA and CDR2 SQIVND (reference sequence). V lost 6 bases and J lost 1; bases outside the gene matches: 7. The DNA for the CDR3 is TGTGCCAGTAGCAAGGACGGGACAGGGAACACCGGGGAGCTGTTTTTT. This sequence encodes CASSKDGTGNTGELFF.

Notes on this clone: Within the sample, other DNA sequences also encode this same CDR3. The J gene is TRBJ1-6, the V gene TRBV28; D is unclear. Germline values: CDR1 MDHEN, CDR2 SYDVKM. Trimming removed 3 bases from V and 10 bases from J, with 7 bases in between. The CDR3 is made up of 12 amino acids. Here the CDR3 reads CASSLRVSPLHF. The CDR3 nucleotides are TGTGCCAGCAGTTTGAGAGTCTCACCCCTCCACTTT.

The chain carries TRBV7-9 and TRBJ1-1; D is possibly TRBD1 (6 bases). Deletions cut 5 bases from V and 10 bases from J, with 20 bases between. The CDR3 is made up of 14 amino acids. From germline, CDR1 is SEHNR and CDR2 FQNEAQ (reference sequence). The CDR3 DNA reads as TGTGCCAGCAGCCCAGGGACACCCGTCTTGGGAGCTTTCTTT. This translates into CASSPGTPVLGAFF.

CDR3 sequence (DNA): TGTGCCAGCTCCCCTGACAGGGTGGTGGCTGAAGCTTTCTTT. Protein product: CASSPDRVVAEAFF. The chain joins TRBV18 to TRBJ1-1; 7 nucleotides line up with TRBD1. The CDR3 contains 14 residues. Germline V gene sequence: CDR1 KGHSH, CDR2 LQKENI. The ends lost 6 bases at V and 6 bases at J; junction bases unmatched: 10.